This TCR beta chain came from a study of T cells in Graves' hyperthyroidism and ophthalmopathy. Researchers amplified the TCR beta CDR3 regions from RNA transcripts. Using the HTBI primer set, a first-round RT-PCR was run on the TCR CDR3. TCRdb recomputed calls from the multiplex PCR reads with MiXCR, one row per CDR3 protein. The data contain a few hundred thousand distinct CDR3 sequences, about a sixth of them singletons. Those patients with uncontrolled infection, other autoimmune disease, pregnancy or lactation were excluded. The V segment lost 0 bases and the J segment 4 bases; nucleotides outside the gene matches: 6. The CDR3 loop spans 15 amino acids. Looked up from germline, CDR1 is MNHEY and CDR2 is SVGEGT. This clonotype was seen at least ten times.

Sequenced: blood. The origin of this receptor is a woman aged 40 to 50 with Graves' ophthalmopathy. The chain carries TRBV6-2 or TRBV6-3 and TRBJ2-7, with 7 nucleotides matching TRBD1. In nucleotides, the CDR3 is TGTGCCAGCAGTTACTCGTGGACAGGACCGTACGAGCAGTACTTC. Encoded protein: CASSYSWTGPYEQYF.